This T cell receptor (beta chain) was identified during a study of blood T cell repertoires in COVID-19. V was pared by 5 bases and J by 0 bases, with 2 bases of the junction left unmatched. From germline, CDR1 is LNHDA and CDR2 SQIVND (reference sequence). There are 16 residues in the CDR3. In terms of age and location, participants ranged from about 18 to 95 years and lived in approximately 26 US areas. Cohort placement rested on clinical history that participants reported themselves. Study processing details: The authors estimated nucleated cell counts from reference gene primer amplification. Some clones are missing from TCRdb's copy, which holds only in-frame ones; the method was immunoSEQ multiplex PCR. V and J calls plus clone size are reproduced from that table; the DNA served to infer D and trimming. The sample carries over 250,000 clones, approximately 90% recorded once.

This chain joins TRBV19 and TRBJ1-6; 9 bases line up with TRBD1. The sequenced sample consisted of PBMCs or T cells enriched from blood (not recorded which). This clonotype was sampled from a man aged 35 to 55 who had recovered from COVID-19. The CDR3, as DNA: TGTGCCAGTAGTGACAGGGGGAGCTCCTATAATTCACCCCTCCACTTT. Its protein is CASSDRGSSYNSPLHF.